These T cell receptor beta chains were read from a single sample in a study of chemoradiotherapy in HPV16-positive cancers. Sequenced by immunoSEQ multiplex PCR; TCRdb stores in-frame clones only, minus some. The data show tens of thousands of clones, roughly 95% seen once. The specimen was taken from a patient who underwent chemoradiotherapy. These receptors were obtained from a human donor with HPV-associated anogenital cancer. CDR3s include the opening cysteine and the closing phenylalanine or tryptophan. The D gene is left open where the match is weak. Clone size appears in some rows only: once, few, many, or a class for an expanded clone.

V gene: TRBV5-1
J gene: TRBJ2-3
D gene: TRBD1
clone size: medium-sized
CDR3 protein: CASSPGQSYTDTQYF
CDR3 DNA: TGCGCCAGCAGCCCGGGACAGTCTTACACAGATACGCAGTATTTT

V gene: TRBV9
J gene: TRBJ2-3
D gene: TRBD1
clone size: NA
CDR3 protein: CASSVGLINRGTDTQYF
CDR3 DNA: TGTGCCAGCAGCGTAGGACTTATCAACAGGGGGACAGATACGCAGTATTTT

V gene: TRBV6-5
J gene: TRBJ2-2
D gene: NA
clone size: NA
CDR3 protein: CASSSAGVTGELFF
CDR3 DNA: TGTGCCAGCAGTTCGGCAGGAGTCACCGGGGAGCTGTTTTTT

V gene: TRBV2
J gene: TRBJ2-7
D gene: NA
clone size: NA
CDR3 protein: CASGAVWDYEQYF
CDR3 DNA: TGTGCCAGCGGGGCGGTTTGGGACTACGAGCAGTACTTC

V gene: TRBV4-1
J gene: TRBJ1-2
D gene: TRBD1
clone size: NA
CDR3 protein: CASSRGQGREGYTF
CDR3 DNA: TGCGCCAGCAGCCGCGGACAGGGAAGGGAGGGCTACACCTTC

V gene: TRBV5-1
J gene: TRBJ1-4
D gene: NA
clone size: NA
CDR3 protein: CASSTDYSTTNEKLFF
CDR3 DNA: TGCGCCAGCAGCACGGATTATTCCACAACTAATGAAAAACTGTTTTTT

V gene: TRBV9
J gene: TRBJ2-1
D gene: NA
clone size: NA
CDR3 protein: CASSGGSGALKQFF
CDR3 DNA: TGTGCCAGCAGCGGGGGATCGGGGGCTCTTAAGCAGTTCTTC

V gene: TRBV18
J gene: TRBJ2-1
D gene: TRBD2
clone size: NA
CDR3 protein: CASSPGLRLGEQFF
CDR3 DNA: TGTGCCAGCTCACCGGGACTACGACTGGGTGAGCAGTTCTTC

V gene: TRBV28
J gene: TRBJ1-1
D gene: NA
clone size: NA
CDR3 protein: CASSLGDIGAFF
CDR3 DNA: TGTGCCAGCAGTTTGGGGGACATCGGAGCTTTCTTT

V gene: TRBV18
J gene: TRBJ2-7
D gene: NA
clone size: once
CDR3 protein: CASSPGDSYEQYF
CDR3 DNA: TGTGCCAGCTCACCTGGGGATTCCTACGAGCAGTACTTC

V gene: TRBV6-1
J gene: TRBJ1-5
D gene: NA
clone size: NA
CDR3 protein: CASNGQYNQPQHF
CDR3 DNA: TGTGCCAGCAATGGACAGTACAATCAGCCCCAGCATTTT

V gene: TRBV21-1
J gene: TRBJ2-7
D gene: NA
clone size: once
CDR3 protein: CASSKRGAEQYF
CDR3 DNA: TGTGCCAGCAGCAAACGAGGGGCCGAGCAGTACTTC

V gene: TRBV7-9
J gene: TRBJ2-2
D gene: NA
clone size: NA
CDR3 protein: CASVIGQSTGELFF
CDR3 DNA: TGTGCCAGCGTGATAGGACAGTCCACCGGGGAGCTGTTTTTT

V gene: TRBV6-5
J gene: TRBJ2-2
D gene: NA
clone size: NA
CDR3 protein: CASRTRNGELFF
CDR3 DNA: TGTGCCAGCAGAACGAGAAACGGGGAGCTGTTTTTT

V gene: TRBV1
J gene: TRBJ1-2
D gene: NA
clone size: NA
CDR3 protein: CTSSQDLSQASTNYGYTF
CDR3 DNA: TGCACCAGCAGCCAAGATCTCTCCCAGGCTTCTACTAACTATGGCTACACCTTC

V gene: TRBV19
J gene: TRBJ2-7
D gene: NA
clone size: NA
CDR3 protein: CASSITRSGTTYEQYF
CDR3 DNA: TGTGCCAGTAGTATAACGCGTTCCGGGACCACCTACGAGCAGTACTTC

V gene: TRBV25-1
J gene: TRBJ1-2
D gene: NA
clone size: NA
CDR3 protein: CASSESGVHGYTF
CDR3 DNA: TGTGCCAGCAGTGAATCTGGGGTGCACGGCTACACCTTC

V gene: TRBV28
J gene: TRBJ1-5
D gene: NA
clone size: NA
CDR3 protein: CASSFSPRVQPQHF
CDR3 DNA: TGTGCCAGCAGTTTCTCGCCCCGCGTTCAGCCCCAGCATTTT

V gene: TRBV6-1
J gene: TRBJ2-5
D gene: NA
clone size: once
CDR3 protein: CAGGGPGSSGETQYF
CDR3 DNA: TGTGCCGGGGGGGGGCCTGGTAGCTCTGGGGAGACCCAGTACTTC

V gene: TRBV28
J gene: TRBJ1-2
D gene: NA
clone size: NA
CDR3 protein: CASSHRSISSYTF
CDR3 DNA: TGTGCCAGCAGTCACCGGAGTATCTCGAGCTACACCTTC

V gene: TRBV5-8
J gene: TRBJ1-6
D gene: TRBD1
clone size: NA
CDR3 protein: CASSRRQGLNSPLHF
CDR3 DNA: TGTGCCAGCAGCAGGAGACAGGGGTTGAATTCACCCCTCCACTTT

V gene: TRBV5-4
J gene: TRBJ2-3
D gene: TRBD1
clone size: NA
CDR3 protein: CASSPRTGGTDTQYF
CDR3 DNA: TGTGCCAGCAGCCCTAGGACAGGGGGCACAGATACGCAGTATTTT

V gene: TRBV19
J gene: TRBJ2-5
D gene: NA
clone size: NA
CDR3 protein: CASSIIKGPQETQYF
CDR3 DNA: TGTGCCAGTAGTATTATTAAAGGGCCCCAAGAGACCCAGTACTTC